The clone carrying this T cell receptor beta chain has just a few counts. What it binds is unknown. The sample comes from a study of T-cell memory formation after mild COVID-19. Study conclusions and caveats: SARS-CoV-2 specificity of second-wave clones peaking day 37 was unconfirmed.

V shed 3 bases and J shed 1 base, with 10 bases lying between them. This CDR3 has 14 amino acids. The germline gives CDR1 SGHRS, CDR2 YFSETQ. With constant-segment primers, 5'RACE yielded cDNA libraries of TCR alpha and TCR beta that carried sample barcodes and UMIs. From the 5' RACE reads, TCRdb called clonotypes with MiXCR, one entry per CDR3 protein. The data hold roughly 150,000 distinct CDR3 sequences, with more than 14% observed a single time. This TCR was recovered from an adult woman who had mild COVID-19 (a few samples of this study predate the infection). Cell type and time point are not known. The chain carries TRBV5-1 and TRBJ1-1; maybe TRBD1 (5 bases). The sequencing input was PBMCs or a T cell subset sorted from them (not recorded which). The CDR3 DNA sequence: TGCGCCAGCAGCTCGATAGGACAGAACACTGAAGCTTTCTTT. As protein: CASSSIGQNTEAFF.